This T cell receptor beta chain was documented in a study of OX40 agonist ivuxolimab in advanced cancers. Regarding the research as a whole: The costimulatory receptor OX40 (CD134) was targeted by ivuxolimab, a fully human IgG2 agonistic monoclonal antibody. Intravenous ivuxolimab was administered to patients every 2 weeks at six dose levels: 0.01, 0.1, 0.3, 1.5, 3 and 10 mg/kg. Of the approximately 50 dose-escalation patients, hepatocellular carcinoma was present in about 20, melanoma in some 15, renal cell carcinoma in 9 and head and neck cancer in 9. A male proportion of around 80% and a mean age of 60 years, ranging from 23 to 79, were recorded for the dose-escalation cohort. Patients were allowed to have had prior anti-PD-1, anti-PD-L1 or anti-CTLA-4 therapy, and more than 35% of the dose-escalation patients had been treated with checkpoint inhibitors. Partial responses occurred in three dose-escalation patients, of whom one had hepatocellular carcinoma and two had cutaneous melanoma. The point of sequencing TCRbeta in the periphery was to test whether ivuxolimab changed TCR sequence diversity and drove clonal T-cell expansion. The paper covers the monotherapy dose-escalation part of the phase I ivuxolimab trial, which included N of about 50 patients.

The trial excluded patients who had a history of autoimmune disease or who were on systemic immunosuppression. Peripheral blood for TCR sequencing was collected from all dose cohorts at baseline, on cycle 4 day 1, and on cycle 7 day 1. Samples were obtained from an open-label, multicenter, first-in-human phase I dose-escalation trial of ivuxolimab. The trial enrolled adults with locally advanced or metastatic head and neck squamous cell, hepatocellular, melanoma or renal cell carcinoma. Before TCR sequencing, CD4+ T cells and CD8+ T cells were sorted from peripheral blood as separate populations. The CDR3 sequence holds 14 residues, the cysteine and phenylalanine included. The sequence is cut down to CDR3 DNA, 42 bases in frame from base 1. The germline V gene (reference sequence) yields LNHDA for CDR1 and SQIVND for CDR2. V drops 8 bases and J drops 3 bases, leaving 16 bases in between. What the study reported, not specific to this receptor: Clonal expansion of both CD4+ and CD8+ blood T cells was observed from baseline to week 6 at doses 0.1 to 3.0 mg/kg. Low levels of normalized T-cell clonal expansion were also seen in some patients who did not respond. Antigen specificity was not determined for the clonally expanded peripheral T cells. In the 0.1-3.0 mg/kg groups, partial responders were among the patients with the lowest normalized peripheral clonal expansion, particularly in CD8+ T cells. After ivuxolimab, CD8+ T cells had more expanded clones than CD4+ T cells on average.

Genomic DNA was extracted from sorted cells for sequencing of the TCRbeta CDR3 region. The immunoSEQ Assay was used for sequencing of TCRbeta CDR3 regions. TCRdb holds this immuneACCESS table with in-frame rearrangements only. Some clones are missing; in checked studies, unresolved V genes explain under half, and the rest has no known cause. Here the sample has 30,000 to 40,000 clones; over 90% occur a single time. Together, the top ten hold about 4.2% of the sample. This clone showed up just once. Its binding antigen is unknown. One base away there is no much larger clone; base qualities are not given.

This sequence originates from an adult with an advanced solid tumor such as melanoma, head and neck, liver or kidney cancer. The rearranged segments are TRBV19 and TRBJ1-1, with no reliable assignment of the D segment. This specimen consisted of CD4+ or CD8+ T cells sorted from blood, obtained in a trial of the OX40 agonist ivuxolimab. The CDR3 region has the sequence CASFTPGWDTEAFF. The base sequence is TGTGCCAGTTTTACCCCGGGGTGGGACACTGAAGCTTTCTTT. Reference TRBV19 and TRBJ1-1 genes cover what lies past the CDR3, so the full variable domain is DGGITQSPKYLFRKEGQNVTLSCEQNLNHDAMYWYRQDPGQGLRLIYYSQIVNDFQKGDIAEGYSVSREKKESFPLTVTSAQKNPTAFYLCASFTPGWDTEAFFGQGTRLTVV.